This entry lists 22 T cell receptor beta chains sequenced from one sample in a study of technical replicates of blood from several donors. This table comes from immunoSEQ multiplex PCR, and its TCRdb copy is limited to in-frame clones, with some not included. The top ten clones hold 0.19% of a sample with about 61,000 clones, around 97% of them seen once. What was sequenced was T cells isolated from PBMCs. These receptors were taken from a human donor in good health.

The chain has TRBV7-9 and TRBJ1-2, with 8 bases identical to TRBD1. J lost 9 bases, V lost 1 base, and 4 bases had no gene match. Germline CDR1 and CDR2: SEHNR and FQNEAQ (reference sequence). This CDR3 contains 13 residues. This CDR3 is CASSLETGESYTF. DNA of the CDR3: TGTGCCAGCAGCTTAGAGACAGGGGAGAGCTACACCTTC.

The CDR3 is CASSLQGPNTEAFF. The DNA for the CDR3 is TGCGCCAGCAGCCTCCAGGGGCCCAACACTGAAGCTTTCTTT. The rearrangement joins TRBV5-1 to TRBJ1-1; D possibly corresponds to TRBD1 (6 bases). This CDR3 spans 14 amino acids. CDR1 is SGHRS and CDR2 is YFSETQ in the germline V gene. The V and J ends lost 4 bases and 2 bases respectively, with 12 bases between them. Drawing the rest from reference TRBV5-1 and TRBJ1-1, the complete variable domain is KAGVTQTPRYLIKTRGQQVTLSCSPISGHRSVSWYQQTPGQGLQFLFEYFSETQRNKGNFPGRFSGRQFSNSRSEMNVSTLELGDSALYLCASSLQGPNTEAFFGQGTRLTVV.

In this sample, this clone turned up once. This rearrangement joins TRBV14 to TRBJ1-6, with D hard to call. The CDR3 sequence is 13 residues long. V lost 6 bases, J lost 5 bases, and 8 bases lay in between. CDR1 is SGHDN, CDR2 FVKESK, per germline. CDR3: CASRVVDNSPLHF. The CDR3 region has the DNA TGTGCCAGCAGAGTTGTAGATAATTCACCCCTCCACTTT.

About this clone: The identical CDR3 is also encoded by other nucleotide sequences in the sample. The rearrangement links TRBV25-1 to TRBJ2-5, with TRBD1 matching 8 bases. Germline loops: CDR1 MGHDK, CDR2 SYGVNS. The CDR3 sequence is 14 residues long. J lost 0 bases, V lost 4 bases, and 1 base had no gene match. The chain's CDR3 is CASSGDRYQETQYF. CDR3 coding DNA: TGTGCCAGCAGTGGGGACAGGTACCAAGAGACCCAGTACTTC.

CDR3 nucleotide sequence: TGTGCCACCAGCAGAGCCATGAACAGGGGTGAGACCCAGTACTTC. Translation: CATSRAMNRGETQYF. The V gene is TRBV15, the J gene TRBJ2-5; 7 nucleotides agree with TRBD1. This CDR3 region has 15 residues. V lost 1 base to trimming and J lost 5 bases; unmatched junction nucleotides: 7. CDR1 and CDR2 from the germline V gene are LNHNV and YYDKDF (reference sequence).

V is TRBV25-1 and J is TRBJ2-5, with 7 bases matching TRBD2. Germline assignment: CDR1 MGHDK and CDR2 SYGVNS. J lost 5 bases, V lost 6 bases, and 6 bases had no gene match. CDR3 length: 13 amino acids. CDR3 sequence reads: CASRSGGKETQYF. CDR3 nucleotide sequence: TGTGCCAGCAGATCCGGGGGGAAGGAGACCCAGTACTTC.

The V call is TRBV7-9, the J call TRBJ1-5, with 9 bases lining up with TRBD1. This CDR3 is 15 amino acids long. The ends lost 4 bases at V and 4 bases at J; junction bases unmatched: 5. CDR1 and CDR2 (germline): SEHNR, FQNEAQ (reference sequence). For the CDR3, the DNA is TGTGCCAGCAGCTCGTGGGACAGGGAAAATCAGCCCCAGCATTTT. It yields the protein CASSSWDRENQPQHF.

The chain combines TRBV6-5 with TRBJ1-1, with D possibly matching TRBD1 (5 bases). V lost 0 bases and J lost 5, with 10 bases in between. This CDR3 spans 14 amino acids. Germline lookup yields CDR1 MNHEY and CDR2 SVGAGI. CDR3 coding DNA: TGTGCCAGCAGTTACTCTATCCGGGGGACTGAAGCTTTCTTT. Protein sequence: CASSYSIRGTEAFF.

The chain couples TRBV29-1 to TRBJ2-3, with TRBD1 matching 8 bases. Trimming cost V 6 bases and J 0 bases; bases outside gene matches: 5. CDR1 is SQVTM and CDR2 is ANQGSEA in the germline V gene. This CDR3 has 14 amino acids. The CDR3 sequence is CSVRQGWSTDTQYF. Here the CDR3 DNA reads TGCAGCGTCAGACAGGGGTGGAGCACAGATACGCAGTATTTT.

In DNA, the CDR3 is TGTGCCAGCAGTGGCGGGACAGGAAACAATCAGCCCCAGCATTTT. Protein sequence: CASSGGTGNNQPQHF. This chain uses TRBV6-1 with TRBJ1-5, with 8 bases that match TRBD1. Germline assignment: CDR1 MNHNS and CDR2 SASEGT. This CDR3 spans 15 amino acids. V lost 4 bases to trimming and J lost 3 bases; unmatched junction nucleotides: 5.

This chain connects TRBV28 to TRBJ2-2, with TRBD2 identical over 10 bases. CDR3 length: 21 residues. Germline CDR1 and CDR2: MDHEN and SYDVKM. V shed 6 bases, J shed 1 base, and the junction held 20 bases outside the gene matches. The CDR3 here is CASSDPAREVAGGLNTGELFF. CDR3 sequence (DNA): TGTGCCAGCAGCGACCCTGCCCGGGAGGTAGCGGGAGGTTTGAACACCGGGGAGCTGTTTTTT.

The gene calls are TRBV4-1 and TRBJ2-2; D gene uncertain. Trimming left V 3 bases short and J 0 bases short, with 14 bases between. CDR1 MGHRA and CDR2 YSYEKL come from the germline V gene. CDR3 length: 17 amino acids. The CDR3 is CASSQRNKGANTGELFF. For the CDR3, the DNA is TGCGCCAGCAGCCAGAGGAATAAAGGAGCGAACACCGGGGAGCTGTTTTTT.

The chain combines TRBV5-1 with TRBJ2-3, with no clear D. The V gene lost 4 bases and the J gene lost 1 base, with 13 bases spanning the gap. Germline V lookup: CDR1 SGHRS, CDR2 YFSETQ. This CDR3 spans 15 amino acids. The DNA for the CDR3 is TGCGCCAGCAGCGACCCCCGAGGAGGCACAGATACGCAGTATTTT. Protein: CASSDPRGGTDTQYF.

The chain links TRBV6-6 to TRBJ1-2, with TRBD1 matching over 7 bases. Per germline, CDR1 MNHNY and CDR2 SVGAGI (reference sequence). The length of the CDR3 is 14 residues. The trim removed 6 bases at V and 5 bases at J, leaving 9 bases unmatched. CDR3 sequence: CASRRQGRLYGYTF. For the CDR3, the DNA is TGTGCCAGCAGACGACAGGGCCGTTTGTATGGCTACACCTTC.

For the CDR3, the DNA is TGTGCCAGCTCACCGGGGACAATAAACTATGGCTACACCTTC. It specifies CASSPGTINYGYTF. The chain carries TRBV18 and TRBJ1-2; TRBD1 might be the D (6 bases). There are 14 residues in the CDR3. Germline values: CDR1 KGHSH, CDR2 LQKENI. V lost 3 bases and J 2 bases, leaving 10 bases between the germline ends.

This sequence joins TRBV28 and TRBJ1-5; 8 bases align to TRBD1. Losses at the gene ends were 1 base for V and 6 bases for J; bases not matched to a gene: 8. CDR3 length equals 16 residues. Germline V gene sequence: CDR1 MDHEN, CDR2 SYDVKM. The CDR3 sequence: CASSLSQGAIGQPQHF. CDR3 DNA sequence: TGTGCCAGCAGTTTATCTCAGGGGGCAATAGGTCAGCCCCAGCATTTT.

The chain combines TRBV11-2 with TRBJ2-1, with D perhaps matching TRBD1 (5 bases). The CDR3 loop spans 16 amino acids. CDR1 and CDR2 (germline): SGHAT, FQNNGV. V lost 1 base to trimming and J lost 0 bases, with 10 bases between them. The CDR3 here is CASSLAGQGSYNEQFF. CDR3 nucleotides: TGTGCCAGCAGCTTAGCCGGCCAGGGCTCCTACAATGAGCAGTTCTTC. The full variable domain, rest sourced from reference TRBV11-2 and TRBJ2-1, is EAGVAQSPRYKIIEKRQSVAFWCNPISGHATLYWYQQILGQGPKLLIQFQNNGVVDDSQLPKDRFSAERLKGVDSTLKIQPAKLEDSAVYLCASSLAGQGSYNEQFFGPGTRLTVL.

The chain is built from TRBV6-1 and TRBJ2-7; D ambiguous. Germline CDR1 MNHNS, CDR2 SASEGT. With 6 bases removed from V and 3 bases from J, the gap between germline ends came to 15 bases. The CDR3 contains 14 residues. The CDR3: CASSPLWADYEQYF. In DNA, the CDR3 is TGTGCCAGCAGCCCTCTATGGGCAGACTACGAGCAGTACTTC.

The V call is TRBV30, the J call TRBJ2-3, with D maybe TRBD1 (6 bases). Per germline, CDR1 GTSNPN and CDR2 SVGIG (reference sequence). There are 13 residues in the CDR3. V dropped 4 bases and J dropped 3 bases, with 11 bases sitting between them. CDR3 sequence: CAWTGVVTDTQYF. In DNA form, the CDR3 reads TGTGCCTGGACAGGGGTGGTAACAGATACGCAGTATTTT.

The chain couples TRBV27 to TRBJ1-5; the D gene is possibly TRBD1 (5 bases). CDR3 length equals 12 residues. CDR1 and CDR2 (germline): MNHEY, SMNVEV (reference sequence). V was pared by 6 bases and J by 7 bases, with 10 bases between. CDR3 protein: CASRSWGQPQHF. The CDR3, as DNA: TGTGCCAGCAGATCTTGGGGCCAGCCCCAGCATTTT.

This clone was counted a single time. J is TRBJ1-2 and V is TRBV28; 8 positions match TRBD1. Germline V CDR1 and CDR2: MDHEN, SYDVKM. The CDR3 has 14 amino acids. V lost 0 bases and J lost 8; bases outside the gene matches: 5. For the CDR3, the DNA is TGTGCCAGCAGTTTATGGGCAGGGGGCGGGGGCTACACCTTC. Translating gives CASSLWAGGGGYTF.

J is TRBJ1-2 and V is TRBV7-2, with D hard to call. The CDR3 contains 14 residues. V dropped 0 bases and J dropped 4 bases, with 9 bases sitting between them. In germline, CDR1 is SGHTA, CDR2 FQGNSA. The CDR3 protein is CASSLASPSYGYTF. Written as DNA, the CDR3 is TGTGCCAGCAGCTTAGCGTCACCCAGCTATGGCTACACCTTC.